What follows describes a single T cell receptor (beta chain). Its antigen is unknown. The sample comes from a study of cytomegalovirus exposure and HLA in healthy donors. Turning to the study itself: Of approximately 400 genotyped donors, around 84% clustered with self-reported Caucasian donors. Broader study findings: In a later analysis, HLA-associated beta chains showed higher expansion and lower generation probabilities than comparable chains. An Asian-associated ancestry cluster reportedly showed fewer N-insertions than the roughly 670-donor mean in a later analysis.

Primers: 60 Vbeta forward and 13 Jbeta reverse. Produced via immunoSEQ multiplex PCR; TCRdb's table is partial and in-frame only. The table shows around 140,000 clones, with about 66% occurring only once. Germline loops: CDR1 PRHDT, CDR2 FYEKMQ (reference sequence). The CDR3 is made up of 15 amino acids. After removal of 4 bases from V and 6 bases from J, the junction contained 2 bases not matched to a gene. The rearrangement joins TRBV13 to TRBJ2-1; 14 nucleotides match TRBD2. The sequenced sample consisted of PBMCs. The sequence was collected from a male donor in good health and CMV-seronegative. The CDR3 reads CASSSGTSGGNEQFF. Here the CDR3 DNA reads TGTGCCAGCAGCTCAGGGACTAGCGGGGGCAATGAGCAGTTCTTC.